This T cell receptor beta chain was captured in a study of T cells after yellow fever vaccination. Generation of TCR cDNA used 5'RACE template switching (which added a universal primer site and UMIs). TCRdb called the 5' RACE reads again in MiXCR, with one record for every CDR3 protein. The repertoire holds 200,000 to 250,000 distinct CDR3 sequences, with 6.9% as singletons. Study-level findings and limits: Among primary-vaccination clones, most reappeared after the booster, at approximately 97% for CD4 and under 90% for CD8. CD4 and CD8 compartments shared a small share of clonotypes, likely from convergent recombination.

This clonotype was seen repeatedly, ten times or more. Its specificity is not known. The TCR was taken from a man aged 30 to 45 who received the YFV17D yellow fever vaccine. Here the sequenced sample was CD4+ T cells sorted from PBMCs, taken 15 days after the yellow fever booster vaccination.

Written as DNA, the CDR3 is TGCGCCAGCAGCTTGGGACAGGGGGGTGAGCAGTTCTTC. As protein: CASSLGQGGEQFF. The chain employs TRBV5-1 and TRBJ2-1; TRBD1 matches 9 bases. This CDR3 is 13 amino acids long. Germline trimming cut 0 bases from V and 9 bases from J; bases unmatched to any gene: 1. Germline V gene lookup returns CDR1 SGHRS and CDR2 YFSETQ.